This record concerns one T cell receptor (beta chain) sequence. The table came from immunoSEQ multiplex PCR; TCRdb's copy has only in-frame clones and leaves some out. The sample comprises approximately 250,000 clones, roughly 89% of which are singletons, and around 4% rests with the top ten. This sample was included in a study of blood T cell repertoires in COVID-19. The overall study: The United States, Italy and Spain provided the acute and convalescent COVID-19 samples. The analysed material was cDNA or gDNA that came from T cells, B-cell-depleted T cells, or PBMCs.

Participants spanned ages roughly 18 to 90 years and resided in over 20 US areas. Two negative PCRs, clearance, or symptom resolution characterized the recovered Cohort 3 donors. Losses at the gene ends were 4 bases for V and 4 bases for J; bases not matched to a gene: 17. The CDR3 runs to 17 residues. Germline V gene data show CDR1 as SQVTM and CDR2 as ANQGSEA. Specimen: PBMCs or T cells enriched from blood (not recorded which). This sequence was found in a woman aged 25 to 39 who had recovered from COVID-19. V is TRBV29-1 and J is TRBJ1-1; TRBD1 agrees at 8 bases. CDR3 coding DNA: TGCAGCGTTGCCGAGTCGTGGTATACAGGGGGGAGCACTGAAGCTTTCTTT. Encoded protein: CSVAESWYTGGSTEAFF.